The 20 T cell receptor beta chains given below trace back to one sample, sequenced in a study of response to subunit inactivated influenza vaccine. TCRdb processed the RT-PCR reads anew with MiXCR; each CDR3 protein has one entry. The data show around 300,000 distinct CDR3 sequences, with roughly 22% seen just once and about a tenth held by the top ten. Sequencing was performed on PBMCs from blood, taken about 20 months after vaccination. The receptors were sampled from a man in his fifties or sixties who received an inactivated influenza vaccine.

The genes are TRBV6-5 and TRBJ2-5; D gene uncertain. The length of the CDR3 is 14 residues. The V and J ends lost 0 bases and 3 bases respectively, with 8 bases between them. From germline, CDR1 is MNHEY and CDR2 SVGAGI. CDR3: CASSYSRHEETQYF. In DNA, the CDR3 is TGTGCCAGCAGTTACTCGAGACATGAAGAGACCCAGTACTTC.

There are a few counts of this clonotype. The V gene is TRBV7-9, the J gene TRBJ1-1, with TRBD1 matching over 7 bases. Losses at the gene ends were 4 bases for V and 6 bases for J; bases not matched to a gene: 5. From germline, CDR1 is SEHNR and CDR2 FQNEAQ (reference sequence). The CDR3 is 13 residues long. Here the CDR3 DNA reads TGTGCCAGCAGCTCAGGGGGGGCGGCTGAAGCTTTCTTT. Translated: CASSSGGAAEAFF.

This clonotype was counted only a few times. The rearrangement links TRBV20-1 to TRBJ1-2; 8 bases align to TRBD1. The CDR3 sequence is 15 residues long. The trim removed 5 bases at V and 3 bases at J, leaving 11 bases unmatched. Germline V gene sequence: CDR1 DFQATT, CDR2 SNEGSKA (reference sequence). The CDR3 spells CSAPLTGASYYGYTF. Written as DNA, the CDR3 is TGCAGTGCTCCCTTGACAGGGGCGAGCTACTATGGCTACACCTTC.

In its sample, this clonotype was seen a few times. The chain carries TRBV11-2 and TRBJ2-3, with D perhaps being TRBD1 or TRBD2 (5 bases each). V was pared by 0 bases and J by 6 bases, with 13 bases between. The germline gives CDR1 SGHAT, CDR2 FQNNGV. The length of the CDR3 is 15 residues. In DNA, the CDR3 is TGTGCCAGCAGCTTAGATCAGAGGGGCATGGATACGCAGTATTTT. This codes for CASSLDQRGMDTQYF.

This chain uses TRBV6-5 with TRBJ1-5; D unclear. The CDR3 contains 16 residues. Germline V gene sequence: CDR1 MNHEY, CDR2 SVGAGI. Trimming cost V 3 bases and J 0 bases, with 12 bases left between them. Here the CDR3 DNA reads TGTGCCAGCAGTTATGAGGGAGAATATAGCAATCAGCCCCAGCATTTT. This gives the protein CASSYEGEYSNQPQHF.

This clonotype has just a few counts. The chain combines TRBV4-1 with TRBJ1-5; D possibly corresponds to TRBD1 (6 bases). The ends were cut back, 4 bases at V and 0 bases at J, with 19 bases in the middle. This CDR3 spans 18 amino acids. The V gene's germline CDR1 is MGHRA and CDR2 YSYEKL. CDR3 residues: CASSRLPGTIYSNQPQHF. CDR3 coding DNA: TGCGCCAGCAGCCGCCTCCCCGGGACAATCTATAGCAATCAGCCCCAGCATTTT.

The V gene is TRBV5-5, the J gene TRBJ2-1, with 7 nucleotides matching TRBD1. Per the germline V gene, CDR1 is SGHKS and CDR2 is YYEKEE (reference sequence). The length of the CDR3 is 13 residues. Trimming cost V 4 bases and J 9 bases; bases outside gene matches: 7. CDR3 sequence reads: CASSPDRFGEQFF. DNA of the CDR3: TGTGCCAGCAGCCCGGACAGGTTCGGTGAGCAGTTCTTC.

Only a few counts were recorded for this clonotype. V and J are TRBV30 and TRBJ1-2; the D gene is possibly TRBD1 (5 bases). V lost 3 bases and J lost 3, with 17 bases in between. The V gene's germline CDR1 is GTSNPN and CDR2 SVGIG (reference sequence). The CDR3 is made up of 15 amino acids. CDR3: CAWRNRMEGDYGYTF. The CDR3 DNA sequence: TGTGCCTGGAGGAACCGGATGGAAGGGGACTATGGCTACACCTTC. The variable domain in full, completed from reference TRBV30 and TRBJ1-2, reads SQTIHQWPATLVQPVGSPLSLECTVEGTSNPNLYWYRQAAGRGLQLLFYSVGIGQISSEVPQNLSASRPQDRQFILSSKKLLLSDSGFYLCAWRNRMEGDYGYTFGSGTRLTVV.

This rearrangement joins TRBV7-2 to TRBJ1-5; D is possibly TRBD1 (5 bases). V lost 0 bases and J 4 bases, leaving 10 bases between the germline ends. Germline values: CDR1 SGHTA, CDR2 FQGNSA. The CDR3 has 15 amino acids. The CDR3 region is CASSLAGGVNQPQHF. As DNA, the CDR3 is TGTGCCAGCAGCTTAGCAGGAGGGGTAAATCAGCCCCAGCATTTT.

The chain has TRBV5-5 and TRBJ2-2, with TRBD1 matching 9 bases. The germline V gene encodes CDR1 SGHKS and CDR2 YYEKEE (reference sequence). V dropped 4 bases and J dropped 8; count of bases not matched to a gene: 9. The CDR3 has 15 residues. CDR3 in amino acids: CASSAWTGARGELFF. In DNA, the CDR3 is TGTGCCAGCAGCGCGTGGACAGGGGCAAGAGGGGAGCTGTTTTTT.

The V gene is TRBV7-9, the J gene TRBJ2-1; 8 bases fit TRBD1. Germline CDR1 and CDR2: SEHNR and FQNEAQ (reference sequence). V lost 5 bases to trimming and J lost 10 bases; unmatched junction nucleotides: 13. The CDR3 runs 15 residues. CDR3 in amino acids: CASSAPGQALGEQFF. The CDR3, as DNA: TGTGCCAGCAGCGCACCGGGACAGGCTTTGGGAGAGCAGTTCTTC. Full variable domain (outside the CDR3, taken from reference TRBV7-9 and TRBJ2-1): DTGVSQNPRHKITKRGQNVTFRCDPISEHNRLYWYRQTLGQGPEFLTYFQNEAQLEKSRLLSDRFSAERPKGSFSTLEIQRTEQGDSAMYLCASSAPGQALGEQFFGPGTRLTVL.

The chain is built from TRBV24-1 and TRBJ1-5; the D gene is possibly TRBD1 (6 bases). This CDR3 has 14 residues. CDR1 is KGHDR and CDR2 is SFDVKD in the germline V gene. Trimming left V 5 bases short and J 2 bases short, with 9 bases between. CDR3 sequence: CATSVGAGNQPQHF. The DNA for the CDR3 is TGTGCCACCAGTGTGGGGGCAGGCAATCAGCCCCAGCATTTT.

In this sample, this clonotype turned up a few times. This chain uses TRBV3-1 with TRBJ1-5, with 7 bases lining up with TRBD1. From germline, CDR1 is LGHDT and CDR2 YNNKEL (reference sequence). The length of the CDR3 is 14 residues. Germline trimming cut 5 bases from V and 6 bases from J; bases unmatched to any gene: 7. DNA of the CDR3: TGTGCCAGCAGCAACAGGGGTGGGGGTCAGCCCCAGCATTTT. It yields the protein CASSNRGGGQPQHF.

There are a few counts of this clonotype. The chain combines TRBV20-1 with TRBJ2-7; the D is unclear. The CDR3 is 11 amino acids. Germline V gene lookup returns CDR1 DFQATT and CDR2 SNEGSKA (reference sequence). Trimming stripped 3 bases from V and 3 bases from J, with 6 bases between. The CDR3 spells CSARASYEQYF. In nucleotides, the CDR3 is TGCAGTGCTAGGGCCAGCTACGAGCAGTACTTC.

The genes are TRBV7-8 and TRBJ2-2, with 15 nucleotides matching TRBD2. CDR1 is SGHVS, CDR2 FQNEAQ, per germline. V trimming: 4 bases; J trimming: 10 bases; junction bases outside the gene matches: 16. There are 19 residues in the CDR3. The chain's CDR3 is CASSSDGLAGGARVPELFF. The DNA for the CDR3 is TGTGCCAGCAGCTCAGACGGACTAGCGGGAGGGGCAAGGGTTCCGGAGCTGTTTTTT.

The chain recombines TRBV24-1 with TRBJ2-5; weak D call: TRBD1 (5 bases). The ends were cut back, 4 bases at V and 8 bases at J, with 16 bases in the middle. Germline V gene lookup returns CDR1 KGHDR and CDR2 SFDVKD. CDR3 length: 14 amino acids. Here the CDR3 reads CATSDLTATGTQYF. The CDR3 nucleotides read TGTGCCACCAGTGACCTTACCGCTACAGGAACCCAGTACTTC.

This clonotype occurred once. This chain connects TRBV4-1 to TRBJ2-7; no definite D call. Trimming took 2 bases from V and 3 from J, leaving 8 bases between them. The CDR3 runs 13 residues. The germline CDR1 and CDR2 sequences are MGHRA and YSYEKL. The CDR3 spells CASSQWANYEQYF. The CDR3, as DNA: TGCGCCAGCAGCCAATGGGCTAACTACGAGCAGTACTTC.

V gene TRBV10-3 combines with J gene TRBJ2-7; 7 bases agree with TRBD2. Germline CDR1 is ENHRY and CDR2 is SYGVKD. Unmatched junction bases numbered 12, after V lost 2 bases and J lost 5 bases. CDR3 length: 16 residues. In nucleotides, the CDR3 is TGTGCCATCAGTGAGACCGAAGGGAGGGGAGTGAACGAGCAGTACTTC. Its protein product is CAISETEGRGVNEQYF.

The chain couples TRBV12-3 or TRBV12-4 to TRBJ2-7, with 8 bases that match TRBD1. Germline trimming cut 6 bases from V and 0 bases from J; bases unmatched to any gene: 7. CDR3 length: 15 amino acids. In DNA form, the CDR3 reads TGTGCCAGCAGCCCCCGGACAGGGATCTCCTACGAGCAGTACTTC. Amino acids: CASSPRTGISYEQYF.

This chain links TRBV20-1 with TRBJ2-3; TRBD2 matches 14 bases. V was clipped by 6 bases and J by 1 base; unmatched bases: 12. This CDR3 is built from 18 residues. Germline CDR1 reads DFQATT; CDR2 reads SNEGSKA (reference sequence). This CDR3 is CSAQSGTSGSGGTDTQYF. For the CDR3, the DNA is TGCAGTGCCCAATCCGGGACTAGCGGGAGTGGGGGCACAGATACGCAGTATTTT.